Below, 28 T cell receptor beta chains from the same sample are listed, as sequenced in a study of T cells in women clearing cervical HPV infection. Generated by immunoSEQ multiplex PCR, the TCRdb table keeps only in-frame clones and is missing some. The sample spans under 45,000 clones; the ten largest clones claim under 8%. Sequenced material: blood buffy coat. The receptors were gathered from a woman aged 18-70 years with a cervical HPV16 infection that either progressed to CIN3+ or cleared (not recorded which).

A word on this clone: The CDR3 end is not reached by the read, which stops 3 residues before it; the germline J gene fills it in. The genes are TRBV13 and TRBJ1-1, with unresolved D. In germline, CDR1 is PRHDT, CDR2 FYEKMQ (reference sequence). The CDR3 runs to 11 residues. CDR3 sequence reads: CASSLPPSAFF. The CDR3 DNA, read in part, is TGTGCCAGCAGCTTGCCCCCGAGC.

With respect to this clone: Read data end 3 residues before the CDR3 end; the end is taken from the germline J gene. J is TRBJ1-1 and V is TRBV5-1, with D possibly being TRBD1 (6 bases). CDR3 length: 15 residues. Germline lookup yields CDR1 SGHRS and CDR2 YFSETQ. The CDR3 loop is CASSLDGRGTLEAFF. The covered CDR3 bases are TGCGCCAGCAGCTTGGATGGCAGGGGTACCTTAGAG.

A remark on this clone: The read ends 3 residues early relative to the CDR3; the germline J gene fills the gap. This chain joins TRBV14 and TRBJ2-2, with D perhaps TRBD1 (6 bases). Looked up from germline, CDR1 is SGHDN and CDR2 is FVKESK. This CDR3 is built from 13 residues. V shed 6 bases and J shed 6 bases, with 11 bases lying between them. The sequenced part of the CDR3 DNA is TGTGCCAGCAGGCAGGGGATGGCCGGGGAG. It encodes CASRQGMAGE. The full CDR3 is CASRQGMAGELFF.

Remarks on this clone: The CDR3 is cut off 3 residues early in the read; its end comes from the germline J gene. The chain links TRBV28 to TRBJ2-2; 10 nucleotides agree with TRBD1. The CDR3 consists of 14 residues. From germline, CDR1 is MDHEN and CDR2 SYDVKM. With V trimmed by 4 bases and J by 10 bases, 6 bases remained unmatched. The CDR3 bases that were read are TGTGCCAGCAGTTCCGGGACAGGGGTCGAGGAG. Translating it yields CASSSGTGVEE. Given in full, the CDR3 is CASSSGTGVEELFF.

The sequenced part of the CDR3 DNA is TGCAGTGCAGCGAGACAGGTCAATAGCAATCAGCCC. It codes for CSAARQVNSNQP. The entire CDR3 protein reads CSAARQVNSNQPQHF. This chain uses TRBV20-1 with TRBJ1-5, with D maybe TRBD1 (6 bases). The missing CDR3 end, 3 residues past where the read stops, is filled in from the germline J gene. Germline loops: CDR1 DFQATT, CDR2 SNEGSKA (reference sequence). Trimming left V 6 bases short and J 0 bases short, with 15 bases between. The CDR3 spans 15 residues.

Turning to this clone: From the germline J gene comes the end of the CDR3, since the read stops 3 residues before it. This chain joins TRBV6-4 and TRBJ2-3; 13 bases map to TRBD2. Germline assignment: CDR1 MRHNA and CDR2 SNTAGT. The CDR3 contains 21 residues. V gave up 2 bases and J gave up 0 bases; unmatched junction bases: 14. The sequenced part of the CDR3 DNA is TGTGCCAGCAGTGACAATGGCGGGACTACTAGCGGGAGGGCCAGCACAGATACG. Translated: CASSDNGGTTSGRASTDT. The whole CDR3 reads CASSDNGGTTSGRASTDTQYF.

As to this clone: One end of the junction varies from germline; a read error may be responsible. The CDR3 is CASSINRDASETQYF. The sequenced part of the CDR3 DNA is TGTGCCAGTAGTATAAACAGGGACGCTTCAGAGACG. V and J are TRBV19 and TRBJ2-3; TRBD1 might be the D (6 bases). The read halts 3 residues ahead of the CDR3 end, with the missing end drawn from the germline J gene. The CDR3 length is 15 residues. The germline V gene encodes CDR1 LNHDA and CDR2 SQIVND (reference sequence). Full variable domain (remainder filled in from reference TRBV19 and TRBJ2-3): DGGITQSPKYLFRKEGQNVTLSCEQNLNHDAMYWYRQDPGQGLRLIYYSQIVNDFQKGDIAEGYSVSREKKESFPLTVTSAQKNPTAFYLCASSINRDASETQYFGPGTRLTVL.

As regards this clone: The CDR3 is cut off 3 residues early in the read; its end comes from the germline J gene. The chain uses TRBV4-1 and TRBJ1-5, with TRBD1 matching 7 bases. CDR1 is MGHRA and CDR2 is YSYEKL in the germline V gene. The CDR3 length is 15 residues. Trimming took 2 bases from V and 3 from J; bases not matched to a gene: 4. CDR3 bases read: TGCGCCAGCAGCCAAACACAGGGGAACAATCAGCCC. It is translated as CASSQTQGNNQP. The entire CDR3 sequence reads CASSQTQGNNQPQHF.

Details on this clone: The read is 3 residues too short to cover the CDR3 end, so that end is filled in from the germline J gene. V and J are TRBV5-5 and TRBJ2-2; D is undetermined. The germline V and J ends were trimmed by 4 bases and 6 bases, with 7 bases remaining between them. The length of the CDR3 is 12 residues. The germline CDR1 and CDR2 sequences are SGHKS and YYEKEE (reference sequence). The CDR3 protein is CASSRVAGELFF. The DNA read from the CDR3 is TGTGCCAGCAGCCGGGTTGCCGGGGAG.

Turning to this clone: The observed sequence ends 3 residues before the CDR3 terminus, with the missing tail filled in from the germline J gene. The rearrangement joins TRBV5-1 to TRBJ2-2, with 7 bases aligning to TRBD2. From germline, CDR1 is SGHRS and CDR2 YFSETQ. V lost 2 bases to trimming and J lost 4 bases; unmatched junction nucleotides: 2. There are 14 residues in the CDR3. The CDR3 sequence is CASSLLAPTGELFF. The part of the CDR3 DNA that was read is TGCGCCAGCAGCTTACTAGCGCCCACCGGGGAG.

Note on this clone: The missing CDR3 end, 3 residues past where the read stops, is filled in from the germline J gene. The J gene is TRBJ1-1, the V gene TRBV7-9; 8 bases agree with TRBD1. Losses at the gene ends were 7 bases for V and 7 bases for J; bases not matched to a gene: 8. Germline V gene data show CDR1 as SEHNR and CDR2 as FQNEAQ (reference sequence). The CDR3 is made up of 13 amino acids. The CDR3 bases that were read are TGTGCCAGCACCAAAGACAGGGGAAATGAA. Translating gives CASTKDRGNE. Given in full, the CDR3 is CASTKDRGNEAFF.

As regards this clone: With the read ending 3 residues before the CDR3 end, the germline J gene is used to fill in that end. V gene TRBV20-1 combines with J gene TRBJ2-2; the match to TRBD1 covers 8 bases. The CDR3 covers 13 residues. In germline, CDR1 is DFQATT, CDR2 SNEGSKA (reference sequence). The CDR3: CSATGGPNEKLFF. CDR3 bases read: TGCAGTGCTACAGGGGGCCCTAATGAAAAG.

Concerning this clone itself: The read stops 3 residues short of the end of the CDR3; the missing end is completed from the germline J gene. The chain links TRBV5-4 to TRBJ2-5, with 13 bases that match TRBD2. This CDR3 has 16 amino acids. V shed 6 bases and J 5 bases; nucleotides not matched to a gene: 10. The V gene's germline CDR1 is SGHNT and CDR2 YYREEE (reference sequence). The DNA read from the CDR3 is TGTGCCAGCACCCCTGGACTAGCGGGAGAGGGGGAGACC. This gives the protein CASTPGLAGEGET. The entire CDR3 reads CASTPGLAGEGETQYF.

Worth noting for this clone: Coverage ceases 3 residues before the CDR3 finishes, and the germline J gene fills in the end. The chain has TRBV5-1 and TRBJ2-1; TRBD2 might be the D (6 bases). The germline V and J ends were trimmed by 0 bases and 2 bases, with 18 bases remaining between them. Per the germline V gene, CDR1 is SGHRS and CDR2 is YFSETQ. CDR3 length: 18 amino acids. The CDR3 loop reads CASSLAHPTRDPYNEQFF. CDR3 DNA, as far as it was read: TGCGCCAGCAGCTTGGCCCACCCGACTAGAGATCCCTACAATGAG. The full variable domain, completed using reference TRBV5-1 and TRBJ2-1, is KAGVTQTPRYLIKTRGQQVTLSCSPISGHRSVSWYQQTPGQGLQFLFEYFSETQRNKGNFPGRFSGRQFSNSRSEMNVSTLELGDSALYLCASSLAHPTRDPYNEQFFGPGTRLTVL.

A remark on this clone: The CDR3 end falls 3 residues outside the read, so it is completed with the germline J gene. This chain uses TRBV5-1 with TRBJ2-7; D tentatively reads TRBD1 or TRBD2 (6 bases each). The V and J ends lost 0 bases and 6 bases respectively, with 13 bases between them. From germline, CDR1 is SGHRS and CDR2 YFSETQ. This CDR3 is built from 14 residues. CDR3 loop: CASSLAPQGGEQYF. The CDR3 DNA, read in part, is TGCGCCAGCAGCTTGGCCCCACAGGGAGGCGAG.

Turning to this clone: The read comes to an end 3 residues before the CDR3 does, leaving the germline J gene to fill in the end. J is TRBJ1-4 and V is TRBV7-9, with D hard to call. V lost 8 bases to trimming and J lost 0 bases, with 13 bases between them. This CDR3 is built from 15 residues. CDR1 and CDR2 from the germline V gene are SEHNR and FQNEAQ (reference sequence). CDR3 DNA (partial): TGTGCCAGCTCACCCGTAGGGCCAACTAATGAAAAA. Residues: CASSPVGPTNEK. The complete CDR3 sequence is CASSPVGPTNEKLFF.

Note on this clone: Read data end 3 residues before the CDR3 end; the end is taken from the germline J gene. The gene calls are TRBV20-1 and TRBJ2-7; no firm D call. The CDR3 runs 14 residues. V lost 1 base to trimming and J lost 1 base, with 11 bases between them. Germline V gene data show CDR1 as DFQATT and CDR2 as SNEGSKA (reference sequence). Partial CDR3 DNA: TGCAGTGCTAGAGTCAGCAGGTCTTCCTACGAG. Its translation is CSARVSRSSYE. The entire CDR3 sequence reads CSARVSRSSYEQYF.

Remarks on this clone: Read sequence stops 3 residues before the CDR3 end, and the germline J gene provides the missing end. V is TRBV5-5 and J is TRBJ2-1; perhaps TRBD1 as D (5 bases). The V end lost 0 bases, the J end lost 6 bases, and 10 bases lay between the germline ends. CDR1 is SGHKS and CDR2 is YYEKEE in the germline V gene (reference sequence). This CDR3 comprises 14 residues. CDR3 bases read: TGTGCCAGCAGCTTGGTGGGGCCGGGCAATGAG. Residues: CASSLVGPGNE. The complete CDR3 reads CASSLVGPGNEQFF. The full variable domain, its missing parts supplied by reference TRBV5-5 and TRBJ2-1, is DAGVTQSPTHLIKTRGQQVTLRCSPISGHKSVSWYQQVLGQGPQFIFQYYEKEERGRGNFPDRFSARQFPNYSSELNVNALLLGDSALYLCASSLVGPGNEQFFGPGTRLTVL.

Of note for this clone: The CDR3 end falls 3 residues outside the read, so it is completed with the germline J gene. The rearrangement links TRBV28 to TRBJ2-1, with 14 bases identical to TRBD2. Germline CDR1 is MDHEN and CDR2 is SYDVKM. V lost 4 bases, J lost 5 bases, and 4 bases stayed unmatched. CDR3 size: 16 residues. The DNA read from the CDR3 is TGTGCCAGCAGTTCCGGGACTAGCGGGAGACACAATGAG. It specifies CASSSGTSGRHNE. The complete CDR3 reads CASSSGTSGRHNEQFF.

Regarding this clone: Read coverage stops 3 residues before the CDR3 terminus; the germline J gene supplies the remainder. The rearrangement uses TRBV19 and TRBJ1-6; 7 bases match TRBD1. Germline V CDR1 and CDR2: LNHDA, SQIVND (reference sequence). The CDR3 sequence is 15 residues long. Unmatched junction bases numbered 12, after V lost 5 bases and J lost 11 bases. This CDR3 is CASSSRTGSSTPLHF. The CDR3 DNA, read in part, is TGTGCCAGTAGTTCCCGGACAGGTTCCTCGACACCC.

As to this clone: A read error may account for a junction end that differs from germline. The missing CDR3 end, 3 residues past where the read stops, is filled in from the germline J gene. The chain uses TRBV2 and TRBJ2-3; a weak D match, TRBD2 (5 bases). Germline lookup yields CDR1 SNHLY and CDR2 FYNNEI. The CDR3 is 15 amino acids. The CDR3 DNA, read in part, is TGTGCCAGCAGGGAAGGACTGGATAGCACAGATACG. Amino acid sequence: CASREGLDSTDT. The full CDR3 is CASREGLDSTDTQYF.

In the case of this clone: The read terminates 3 residues before the CDR3 end, so the remaining end is supplied by the germline J gene. The chain joins TRBV30 to TRBJ1-1; the match to TRBD1 covers 7 bases. Germline loops: CDR1 GTSNPN, CDR2 SVGIG (reference sequence). The CDR3 runs to 13 residues. V was pared by 8 bases and J by 0 bases, with 6 bases of the junction left unmatched. The CDR3 sequence is CAGDREMNTEAFF. CDR3 DNA, as far as it was read: TGTGCCGGCGACAGGGAAATGAACACTGAA.

In the case of this clone: The CDR3 end is not reached by the read, which stops 3 residues before it; the germline J gene fills it in. This sequence joins TRBV7-6 and TRBJ2-3, with D perhaps TRBD2 (6 bases). The ends were cut back, 5 bases at V and 6 bases at J, with 9 bases in the middle. The germline V gene has CDR1 SGHVS and CDR2 FNYEAQ. CDR3 length: 12 residues. The CDR3 loop reads CASSPRGDTQYF. The CDR3 bases that were read are TGTGCCAGCAGCCCCCGGGGGGATACG.

As to this clone: Read sequence stops 3 residues before the CDR3 end, and the germline J gene provides the missing end. The V call is TRBV7-9, the J call TRBJ2-5; possible D gene TRBD1, 6 bases. Germline-derived CDR1 and CDR2 are SEHNR and FQNEAQ (reference sequence). V lost 7 bases and J lost 4, with 16 bases in between. The CDR3 loop spans 14 amino acids. CDR3 bases read: TGTGCCAGCACCATGGCAGGGGCGGGAGAGACC. It encodes CASTMAGAGET. The whole CDR3 sequence reads CASTMAGAGETQYF.

As for this clone: The CDR3 end falls 3 residues outside the read, so it is completed with the germline J gene. The chain combines TRBV2 with TRBJ1-2; possibly TRBD1 for D (6 bases). This CDR3 region has 13 residues. V lost 4 bases and J lost 6, with 12 bases in between. The germline CDR1 and CDR2 sequences are SNHLY and FYNNEI. The CDR3 DNA, read in part, is TGTGCCAGCAGTGTCCTACAGGGAAATGGC. Translating it yields CASSVLQGNG. In full, the CDR3 reads CASSVLQGNGYTF.

For this clone: The sequence runs out 3 residues before the end of the CDR3; the remainder is reconstructed from the germline J gene. The rearrangement joins TRBV7-9 to TRBJ2-3; D may be TRBD1 (6 bases). The CDR3 is 14 residues long. CDR1 is SEHNR and CDR2 is FQNEAQ in the germline V gene (reference sequence). The CDR3 region is CASSLFKGEETQYF. CDR3 DNA (partial): TGTGCCAGCAGCTTATTCAAGGGGGAAGAGACG.

The CDR3 reads CAWAVGFNTEAFF. The CDR3 DNA, read in part, is TGTGCCTGGGCAGTAGGGTTTAACACTGAA. The chain combines TRBV30 with TRBJ1-1; D gene unclear. The CDR3 end is not reached by the read, which stops 3 residues before it; the germline J gene fills it in. This CDR3 comprises 13 residues. Trimming took 5 bases from V and 2 from J, leaving 12 bases between them. The germline V gene has CDR1 GTSNPN and CDR2 SVGIG (reference sequence).

Turning to this clone: The sequenced fragment ends 3 residues before the CDR3 boundary, so the rest is inferred from the germline J gene. The chain links TRBV20-1 to TRBJ1-2; D call uncertain. This CDR3 spans 13 amino acids. CDR1 and CDR2 from the germline V gene are DFQATT and SNEGSKA (reference sequence). The CDR3 is CSASIRLDRGYTF. Incomplete CDR3 DNA: TGCAGTGCTAGTATACGGCTAGATAGGGGC.